This T cell receptor beta chain is from a study of T cell changes during pregnancy in multiple sclerosis (dated by TCRdb to about 2019). Describing the broader study: In women with multiple sclerosis, the researchers looked at how the T cell repertoire shifted as pregnancy progressed.

Regarding this clone: This clone's antigen is unknown. Per-nucleotide qualities are absent, and no much larger clonotype sits a single base away.

Library construction relied on the immunoSEQ multiplex PCR assay. TCRdb took this table from immuneACCESS and kept in-frame rearrangements with V and J called. Such tables lack part of the clones; where checked against another copy, unresolved V genes explain under half of the gap, and the rest is unexplained. The sample includes around 68,000 clones, with just over 90% observed a single time. The ten largest clones capture 1.5% of the sample. Trimming removed 6 bases from V and 1 base from J, leaving 10 bases between the germline ends. Measured from the cysteine to the phenylalanine, the CDR3 is 14 residues long. The kept DNA is CDR3 alone, 42 bases in frame from the first base. The germline V gene gives CDR1 as MNHEY and CDR2 as SVGAGI.

The sample consisted of peripheral blood, taken in the third trimester of pregnancy. In this chain, TRBV6-5 is recombined with TRBJ1-5, with TRBD1 tentatively as D gene (6 bases match). The TCR comes from a female donor with multiple sclerosis, enrolled in a pregnancy study. In nucleotides, the sequence is TGTGCCAGCAGCCTCGGACAGAGCAATCAGCCCCAGCATTTT. Its coded protein is CASSLGQSNQPQHF.